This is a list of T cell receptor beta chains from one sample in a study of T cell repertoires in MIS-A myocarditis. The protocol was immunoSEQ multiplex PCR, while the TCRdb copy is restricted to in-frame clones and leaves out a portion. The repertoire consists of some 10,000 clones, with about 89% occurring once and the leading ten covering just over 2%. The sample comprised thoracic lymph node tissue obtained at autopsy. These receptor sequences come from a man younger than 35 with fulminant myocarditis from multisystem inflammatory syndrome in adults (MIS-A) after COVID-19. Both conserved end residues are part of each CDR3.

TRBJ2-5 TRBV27 CASSTNRFGETQYF
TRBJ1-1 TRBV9 CASSLPNTEAFF
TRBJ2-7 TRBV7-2 CASSSNPWTVDAYEQYF
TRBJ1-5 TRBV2 CASSWTGGNQPQHF
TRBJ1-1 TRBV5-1 CASSKRQGANTEAFF
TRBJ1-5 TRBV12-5 CASGLVTARNQPQHF
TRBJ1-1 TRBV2 CASSERGGGPGWAFF
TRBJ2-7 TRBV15 CATSREKRGYEQYF
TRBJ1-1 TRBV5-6 CASSLLFQGPNTEAFF
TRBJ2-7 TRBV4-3 CASSQDSGIVYEQYF
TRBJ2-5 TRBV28 CASRLRGRKGKETQYF
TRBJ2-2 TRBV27 CASSPRRANTGELFF
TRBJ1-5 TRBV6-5 CASSQTGGGNQPQHF
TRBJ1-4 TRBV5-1 CASSLGGTGNEKLFF
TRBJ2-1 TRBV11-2 CASSLVARLAVSGEQFF
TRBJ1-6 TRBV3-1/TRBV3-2 CASSLQGESPLHF
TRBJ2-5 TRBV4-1 CASSQGWPGLETQYF
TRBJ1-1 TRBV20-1 CSASGIAEAFF
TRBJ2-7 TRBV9 CASSGPLPYEQYF
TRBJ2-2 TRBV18 CASSPRTANTGELFF